This T cell receptor beta chain was observed in a study of blood T cells in healthy people across ages. A sample-barcoded 5' primer and a J-beta primer mix were used in a second PCR of roughly 6 to 11 cycles. TCRdb re-called the 5' RACE reads with MiXCR, one entry per CDR3 protein. The repertoire holds some 1,800,000 distinct CDR3 sequences, around 42% seen once, with 20% to 25% in the top ten. For this clonotype: Its antigen is not known.

CDR3 length: 12 residues. Germline lookup yields CDR1 SQVTM and CDR2 ANQGSEA. V lost 3 bases and J 3 bases, leaving 8 bases between the germline ends. Findings and caveats of the study: Shifts in expanded clonotypes may have been confounded by donor CMV status, which was unknown.

Every donor contributed around 10 milliliters of peripheral blood by blood draw. Samples each yielded at least 5 micrograms of total RNA. The chain uses TRBV29-1 and TRBJ2-5, with D unresolved. This clonotype was sampled from a human donor in good health. Sequenced: blood. The CDR3, as DNA: TGCAGCGTTGAGAAAGGAGAAGAGACCCAGTACTTC. It specifies CSVEKGEETQYF. Complete variable domain (other parts from reference TRBV29-1 and TRBJ2-5): SAVISQKPSRDICQRGTSLTIQCQVDSQVTMMFWYRQQPGQSLTLIATANQGSEATYESGFVIDKFPISRPNLTFSTLTVSNMSPEDSSIYLCSVEKGEETQYFGPGTRLLVL.